This paragraph covers one T cell receptor (beta chain) sequence. Its antigen is currently unknown. Sequenced by immunoSEQ multiplex PCR; TCRdb stores in-frame clones only, minus some. The sample shows fewer than 850,000 clones, about three quarters of them seen only once. The data were obtained in a study of shared clonotypes between healthy human individuals. Study observations and caveats: Generation probability values for non-shared clonotypes were lower than those for clonotypes shared by all four donors.

This CDR3 has 14 amino acids. Losses at the gene ends were 4 bases for V and 8 bases for J; bases not matched to a gene: 8. Germline V gene data show CDR1 as MGHRA and CDR2 as YSYEKL. The donors were adults (healthy and HIV-negative) with no recent acute infections or vaccinations. This TCR was sampled from a woman in her twenties or thirties in good health. The sample comprised memory CD4+ T cells sorted from blood. Sample subset: CD45RA-negative fraction. The chain carries TRBV4-1 and TRBJ1-2, with TRBD1 matching over 9 bases. The CDR3 is CASSRPGTGRGYTF. In nucleotides, the CDR3 is TGCGCCAGCAGCCGCCCCGGGACAGGGCGAGGCTACACCTTC.